This T cell receptor beta chain stems from a study of monozygotic twins with inflammatory bowel disease. TCRdb reprocessed the 5' RACE reads and keeps a single row for each CDR3 protein, giving no DNA. The sample totals about 160,000 distinct CDR3 sequences; its top ten clones hold 2.8%. Sequencing input: blood. The TCR originated in a human donor with ulcerative colitis or Crohn's disease, or a healthy co-twin of an affected twin (not recorded which).

The CDR3 loop is CSAKLGGIDQPQHF. J is TRBJ1-5 and V is TRBV20-1; TCRdb's D call of TRBD1 is untestable without DNA. Germline V gene sequence: CDR1 DFQATT, CDR2 SNEGSKA (reference sequence). This CDR3 is built from 14 residues.